This is a list of T cell receptor beta chains from one sample in a study of metastatic and nonmetastatic thyroid tumors. TCRdb re-analyzed the PCR reads using MiXCR. The data show 20,000 to 25,000 clones, roughly 24% seen once. The specimen sequenced was tumor tissue. The source is a female donor with papillary thyroid cancer or a benign thyroid nodule (not recorded which). Some clones in this sample may be carry-over from other donors' samples. Both conserved end residues are part of each CDR3. The D gene is left open where the match is weak. Rows give clone size only sometimes, using once, few, many, or a class for an expanded clone.

j_gene	v_gene	abundance	d_gene	CDR3aa	CDR3nt
TRBJ1-1	TRBV6-1	few	.	CATRQMLNTEDFF	TGTGCCACCAGGCAGATGCTGAACACTGAAGATTTCTTT
TRBJ2-7	TRBV7-2	.	TRBD1	CASSFSVGQGGYEQYF	TGTGCCAGTAGCTTCAGCGTGGGACAGGGGGGCTACGAGCAGTACTTC
TRBJ2-5	TRBV5-1	.	TRBD2	CASSLGPGGVEQETRYF	TGCGCCAGCAGCTTGGGTCCTGGGGGGGTGGAGCAAGAGACCCGGTACTTC
TRBJ2-7	TRBV27	medium-sized	TRBD2	CASSPPSGGAHEQYF	TGTGCCAGCAGTCCCCCCTCCGGGGGGGCTCACGAGCAGTACTTC
TRBJ2-2	TRBV7-2	medium-sized	.	CASSLATGELFF	TGTGCCAGCAGCTTAGCCACCGGGGAGCTGTTTTTT
TRBJ2-3	TRBV5-1	few	.	CASSLRGLGTDIQYF	TGCGCCAGCAGCTTGCGGGGGCTCGGCACAGATATTCAGTATTTT
TRBJ2-7	TRBV19	.	.	CASSPGRHGEQYF	TGTGCCAGTAGCCCGGGACGCCACGGCGAGCAGTACTTC
TRBJ1-4	TRBV18	many	.	CASSPPGTKGEKLFF	TGTGCCAGCTCACCACCCGGGACTAAGGGTGAAAAACTGTTTTTT
TRBJ1-2	TRBV19	.	TRBD1	CASSTTGTGLDGYTF	TGTGCCAGTAGTACTACCGGGACAGGGCTTGATGGCTACACCTTC
TRBJ2-1	TRBV20-1	.	TRBD2	CSAKPGLARYNEQFF	TGCAGTGCCAAGCCGGGACTAGCGAGATACAATGAGCAGTTCTTC
TRBJ2-1	TRBV7-3	few	.	CASSSGSTSYNEQFF	TGTGCCAGCAGCTCGGGATCAACCTCCTACAATGAGCAGTTCTTC
TRBJ1-3	TRBV12-3/TRBV12-4	.	.	CASSLAVDCFPGNTIYF	TGTGCCAGCAGTTTAGCGGTTGACTGTTTCCCTGGAAACACCATATATTTT
TRBJ1-6	TRBV6-1	few	.	CASSQQSWDGPPLHF	TGTGCCAGCAGTCAACAATCATGGGATGGCCCACCCCTCCACTTT
TRBJ1-1	TRBV9	medium-sized	.	CASSPRPGDTAPLKAFF	TGTGCCAGCAGCCCCCGACCGGGGGACACAGCACCTCTTAAAGCTTTCTTT
TRBJ2-7	TRBV7-2	.	.	CASSLTTGSYEQYF	TGTGCCAGCAGCTTAACGACAGGATCCTACGAGCAGTACTTC
TRBJ1-2	TRBV20-1	.	.	CSARDSGGNYGYTF	TGCAGTGCTAGAGATTCCGGGGGGAACTATGGCTACACCTTC
TRBJ1-2	TRBV12-3/TRBV12-4	many	.	CASSFSGQGNGYTF	TGTGCCAGCAGTTTCTCGGGGCAGGGGAATGGCTACACCTTC
TRBJ1-3	TRBV2	many	.	CASRSGSSGNTIYF	TGTGCCAGCAGATCAGGGAGCTCTGGAAACACCATATATTTT
TRBJ1-3	TRBV12-3/TRBV12-4	medium-sized	.	CASSLAVDGFSGNTIYF	TGTGCCAGCAGTTTAGCGGTTGACGGTTTCTCTGGAAACACCATATATTTT
TRBJ2-7	TRBV6-1	medium-sized	TRBD2	CASSENVSGGNEQYF	TGTGCCAGCAGTGAGAATGTTAGCGGGGGAAACGAGCAGTACTTC
TRBJ2-1	TRBV5-1	.	.	CASSLGSRDNEQFF	TGCGCCAGCAGCCTAGGCAGCAGGGACAATGAGCAGTTCTTC
TRBJ1-2	TRBV12-3/TRBV12-4	many	.	CASRGPRGVYGYTF	TGTGCCAGCAGGGGCCCGAGAGGGGTCTATGGCTACACCTTC
TRBJ2-1	TRBV5-1	.	.	CASSLLGTATSYNEQFF	TGCGCCAGCAGCTTGCTTGGGACGGCAACCTCCTACAATGAGCAGTTCTTC
TRBJ1-2	TRBV5-4	many	.	CASSSNRALIGGYTF	TGTGCCAGCAGCTCCAACAGGGCCCTAATCGGTGGCTACACCTTC
TRBJ2-7	TRBV7-9	many	.	CASSFGGPGSYEQYF	TGTGCCAGCAGCTTCGGGGGCCCGGGCTCGTACGAGCAGTACTTC
TRBJ2-1	TRBV12-3/TRBV12-4	many	TRBD2	CASSLRESGGGEQFF	TGTGCCAGCAGTTTGAGGGAGTCCGGGGGGGGTGAGCAGTTCTTC
TRBJ1-1	TRBV20-1	.	.	CSASQIGGEAFF	TGCAGTGCTAGCCAAATCGGTGGTGAAGCTTTCTTT
TRBJ2-7	TRBV20-1	.	.	CSAYLPGYSYEQYF	TGCAGTGCCTACCTCCCTGGTTACTCCTACGAGCAGTACTTC
TRBJ1-1	TRBV12-3/TRBV12-4	medium-sized	.	CASSLNAEAFF	TGTGCCAGCAGTTTAAACGCTGAAGCTTTCTTT
TRBJ2-3	TRBV3-1	many	.	CASSQRGPPKETQYF	TGTGCCAGCAGCCAACGGGGTCCACCGAAAGAGACGCAGTATTTT
TRBJ2-5	TRBV20-1	.	.	CSATKLAQETQYF	TGCAGTGCTACCAAATTGGCTCAAGAGACCCAGTACTTC
TRBJ1-6	TRBV19	.	.	CATSLGTWKNSPLHF	TGTGCCACTTCTTTGGGGACATGGAAAAATTCACCCCTCCACTTT
TRBJ1-6	TRBV6-1	.	.	CATRGRINSPLNF	TGTGCCACTAGGGGTCGAATAAATTCACCCCTCAACTTT
TRBJ2-7	TRBV4-3	once	.	CASSQAHVGGHPYEQYF	TGCGCCAGCAGCCAAGCTCACGTCGGGGGGCACCCCTACGAGCAGTACTTC
TRBJ1-3	TRBV18	many	.	CASSPERSGNTIYF	TGTGCCAGCTCACCTGAGAGATCTGGAAACACCATATATTTT
TRBJ2-5	TRBV3-1	many	.	CASSQAGQETQYF	TGTGCCAGCAGCCAAGCGGGCCAAGAGACCCAGTACTTC
TRBJ1-2	TRBV6-2/TRBV6-3	.	.	CASGRQPYGYTF	TGTGCCAGCGGGAGACAACCCTATGGCTACACCTTC
TRBJ2-7	TRBV20-1	medium-sized	TRBD2	CSANSPGGGGGYEQYF	TGCAGTGCTAACTCCCCCGGCGGGGGCGGGGGGTACGAGCAGTACTTC
TRBJ1-4	TRBV30	many	TRBD1	CAWSRGQGNEKLFF	TGTGCCTGGAGTAGGGGACAGGGGAATGAAAAACTGTTTTTT
TRBJ1-2	TRBV5-1	.	TRBD1	CASRQGELDYDYTF	TGCGCCAGCAGGCAGGGGGAACTAGACTATGACTACACCTTC
TRBJ2-7	TRBV2	few	TRBD2	CASRRGLAEYEQYF	TGTGCCAGCAGACGGGGACTAGCGGAATACGAGCAGTACTTC
TRBJ1-4	TRBV6-2/TRBV6-3	.	.	CASSYGAKLFF	TGTGCCAGCAGTTATGGGGCCAAACTGTTTTTT
TRBJ1-3	TRBV7-9	.	.	CASSNSDSSGNTIYF	TGTGCCAGCAGCAATTCTGACAGCTCTGGAAACACCATATATTTT
TRBJ2-1	TRBV5-1	.	TRBD2	CASSTRREGRYNEQFF	TGCGCCAGCAGCACTAGGCGGGAGGGCCGCTACAATGAGCAGTTCTTC
TRBJ2-2	TRBV27	many	.	CASSGQFTGELFF	TGTGCCAGCAGTGGACAGTTTACCGGGGAGCTGTTTTTT
TRBJ2-7	TRBV12-3/TRBV12-4	.	.	CASSVQGPYEQYF	TGTGCCAGCAGTGTGCAGGGGCCCTACGAGCAGTACTTC
TRBJ1-6	TRBV12-3/TRBV12-4	many	.	CASSLGLVNSPLHF	TGTGCCAGCAGTCTGGGACTCGTTAATTCACCCCTCCACTTT
TRBJ1-4	TRBV6-2/TRBV6-3	many	TRBD1	CASNDRVGDEKLFF	TGTGCCAGCAACGACAGGGTTGGAGATGAAAAACTGTTTTTT
TRBJ1-2	TRBV6-1	medium-sized	TRBD1	CASNRGGRRDGYTF	TGTGCCAGCAACAGGGGGGGAAGGAGGGATGGCTACACCTTC
TRBJ1-2	TRBV4-2	many	.	CASSQESTGDYGYTF	TGTGCCAGCAGCCAAGAGTCCACAGGAGATTATGGCTACACCTTC
TRBJ2-7	TRBV6-2/TRBV6-3	few	.	CASIGLVYEQYF	TGTGCCAGCATCGGGTTAGTCTACGAGCAGTACTTC
TRBJ1-1	TRBV19	few	TRBD1	CASMIRDSEAFF	TGTGCCAGTATGATCCGGGACAGTGAGGCTTTCTTT